A selection of T cell receptor beta chains follows, all from one sample in a study of OX40 agonist ivuxolimab in advanced cancers. The protocol was immunoSEQ multiplex PCR, while the TCRdb copy is restricted to in-frame clones and leaves out a portion. The sample records approximately 74,000 clones, about 89% being singletons. The material sequenced was CD4+ or CD8+ T cells sorted from blood, taken in a trial of the OX40 agonist ivuxolimab. Receptors were obtained from an adult with an advanced solid tumor such as melanoma, head and neck, liver or kidney cancer. The CDR3 runs from the conserved cysteine through the conserved F or W. A D gene is named only where the DNA matches it firmly. Size is omitted from some rows. Given values are once, few, many or a class for expanded clones.

j_call: TRBJ2-2; clone_size: .; v_call: TRBV4-1; d_call: .; cdr3_aa: CASGQIDTGELFF; cdr3_nt: TGCGCCAGCGGGCAGATCGACACCGGGGAGCTGTTTTTT
j_call: TRBJ2-1; clone_size: .; v_call: TRBV7-9; d_call: .; cdr3_aa: CASSLGAQTNEQFF; cdr3_nt: TGTGCCAGCAGCTTAGGGGCACAGACCAATGAGCAGTTCTTC
j_call: TRBJ2-7; clone_size: .; v_call: TRBV25-1; d_call: .; cdr3_aa: CASSGGGREYF; cdr3_nt: TGTGCCAGCAGTGGCGGGGGCAGGGAGTACTTC
j_call: TRBJ1-1; clone_size: .; v_call: TRBV20-1; d_call: .; cdr3_aa: CSVGKNTEAFF; cdr3_nt: TGCAGTGTGGGGAAGAACACTGAAGCTTTCTTT
j_call: TRBJ1-2; clone_size: .; v_call: TRBV4-1; d_call: TRBD1; cdr3_aa: CASSQPGTGAYGYTF; cdr3_nt: TGCGCCAGCAGCCAGCCCGGGACAGGGGCATATGGCTACACCTTC
j_call: TRBJ2-7; clone_size: .; v_call: TRBV28; d_call: TRBD2; cdr3_aa: CASSLRSGTSGLPYEQYF; cdr3_nt: TGTGCCAGCAGTTTACGTTCGGGGACTAGCGGGCTTCCCTACGAGCAGTACTTC
j_call: TRBJ2-2; clone_size: .; v_call: TRBV2; d_call: TRBD2; cdr3_aa: CASSGLARNTGELFF; cdr3_nt: TGTGCCAGCAGTGGACTAGCGAGAAACACCGGGGAGCTGTTTTTT
j_call: TRBJ1-1; clone_size: .; v_call: TRBV5-4; d_call: .; cdr3_aa: CASSNGQLNTEAFF; cdr3_nt: TGTGCCAGCAGCAATGGACAGCTGAACACTGAAGCTTTCTTT
j_call: TRBJ2-6; clone_size: .; v_call: TRBV7-3; d_call: TRBD2; cdr3_aa: CASSPTLAGVSSGANVLTF; cdr3_nt: TGTGCCAGCAGCCCTACACTAGCGGGGGTTAGCTCTGGGGCCAACGTCCTGACTTTC
j_call: TRBJ2-3; clone_size: .; v_call: TRBV6-5; d_call: .; cdr3_aa: CASSYRGAGGTDTQYF; cdr3_nt: TGTGCCAGCAGTTACAGGGGGGCAGGGGGCACAGATACGCAGTATTTT
j_call: TRBJ2-3; clone_size: .; v_call: TRBV5-1; d_call: TRBD2; cdr3_aa: CASGAGPPDTQYF; cdr3_nt: TGCGCCAGCGGAGCGGGACCCCCCGATACGCAGTATTTT
j_call: TRBJ1-2; clone_size: .; v_call: TRBV5-4; d_call: .; cdr3_aa: CASGTSANYGYTF; cdr3_nt: TGTGCCAGCGGGACAAGTGCTAACTATGGCTACACCTTC
j_call: TRBJ2-1; clone_size: .; v_call: TRBV7-3; d_call: TRBD2; cdr3_aa: CASSPRTSGIYNEQFF; cdr3_nt: TGTGCCAGCAGCCCCCGGACTAGCGGGATCTACAATGAGCAGTTCTTC
j_call: TRBJ2-1; clone_size: .; v_call: TRBV5-6; d_call: .; cdr3_aa: CASSLRERNEQFF; cdr3_nt: TGTGCCAGCAGCTTGCGGGAGAGGAATGAGCAGTTCTTC
j_call: TRBJ2-7; clone_size: .; v_call: TRBV10-3; d_call: .; cdr3_aa: CAISDSRVYEQYF; cdr3_nt: TGTGCCATCAGTGATAGCAGGGTTTACGAGCAGTACTTC
j_call: TRBJ2-2; clone_size: once; v_call: TRBV7-8; d_call: .; cdr3_aa: CASRVTGSTGELFF; cdr3_nt: TGTGCCAGCAGAGTAACAGGGAGCACCGGGGAGCTGTTTTTT
j_call: TRBJ2-1; clone_size: .; v_call: TRBV29-1; d_call: TRBD1; cdr3_aa: CSVRGLTYNEQFF; cdr3_nt: TGCAGCGTCAGGGGGCTGACCTACAATGAGCAGTTCTTC
j_call: TRBJ1-5; clone_size: .; v_call: TRBV10-3; d_call: TRBD1; cdr3_aa: CAISDGGQGYQPQHF; cdr3_nt: TGTGCCATCAGTGATGGGGGACAGGGCTATCAGCCCCAGCATTTT
j_call: TRBJ2-7; clone_size: .; v_call: TRBV7-8; d_call: .; cdr3_aa: CASSLDRGGLSSYEQYF; cdr3_nt: TGTGCCAGCAGCTTAGACAGGGGGGGGTTAAGCTCCTACGAGCAGTACTTC
j_call: TRBJ2-1; clone_size: once; v_call: TRBV5-4; d_call: TRBD2; cdr3_aa: CASSSRTSGSYEQFF; cdr3_nt: TGTGCCAGCAGCTCGAGGACTAGCGGGAGCTATGAGCAGTTCTTC
j_call: TRBJ2-5; clone_size: .; v_call: TRBV10-3; d_call: TRBD2; cdr3_aa: CAISHKGLAGGHQETQYF; cdr3_nt: TGTGCCATCAGCCATAAGGGACTAGCGGGAGGCCACCAAGAGACCCAGTACTTC
j_call: TRBJ2-7; clone_size: .; v_call: TRBV10-3; d_call: .; cdr3_aa: CAISGRLERSEQYF; cdr3_nt: TGTGCCATCAGTGGGCGACTAGAAAGATCCGAGCAGTACTTC
j_call: TRBJ2-7; clone_size: .; v_call: TRBV11-1; d_call: .; cdr3_aa: CASSLGGLTNEQYF; cdr3_nt: TGTGCCAGCAGCTTAGGCGGACTAACGAACGAGCAGTACTTC
j_call: TRBJ2-2; clone_size: .; v_call: TRBV2; d_call: .; cdr3_aa: CASRWQGNTGELFF; cdr3_nt: TGTGCCAGCAGATGGCAGGGGAACACCGGGGAGCTGTTTTTT
j_call: TRBJ2-7; clone_size: .; v_call: TRBV7-2; d_call: .; cdr3_aa: CASSARDFLTYEQYF; cdr3_nt: TGTGCCAGCAGCGCCCGGGACTTTCTAACCTACGAGCAGTACTTC
j_call: TRBJ2-5; clone_size: .; v_call: TRBV20-1; d_call: .; cdr3_aa: CSARGAETQYF; cdr3_nt: TGCAGTGCTAGAGGAGCGGAGACCCAGTACTTC
j_call: TRBJ1-1; clone_size: .; v_call: TRBV6-6; d_call: .; cdr3_aa: CASSYEGPGEAFF; cdr3_nt: TGTGCCAGCAGTTATGAGGGACCCGGTGAAGCTTTCTTT
j_call: TRBJ1-4; clone_size: .; v_call: TRBV28; d_call: .; cdr3_aa: CASSAPGWANEKLFF; cdr3_nt: TGTGCCAGCAGTGCCCCGGGTTGGGCTAATGAAAAACTGTTTTTT
j_call: TRBJ2-3; clone_size: .; v_call: TRBV7-3; d_call: TRBD2; cdr3_aa: CASSLLRGSTDTQYF; cdr3_nt: TGTGCCAGCAGCTTACTGCGGGGGAGCACAGATACGCAGTATTTT
j_call: TRBJ1-3; clone_size: .; v_call: TRBV5-5; d_call: .; cdr3_aa: CASSLQYRGASGNTIYF; cdr3_nt: TGTGCCAGCAGCCTCCAGTACCGGGGGGCCAGTGGAAACACCATATATTTT
j_call: TRBJ1-1; clone_size: .; v_call: TRBV6-5; d_call: .; cdr3_aa: CASSYGQPNTEAFF; cdr3_nt: TGTGCCAGCAGTTACGGGCAGCCGAACACTGAAGCTTTCTTT
j_call: TRBJ2-5; clone_size: .; v_call: TRBV5-4; d_call: .; cdr3_aa: CASSPGSPETQYF; cdr3_nt: TGTGCCAGCAGCCCAGGGTCGCCGGAGACCCAGTACTTC
j_call: TRBJ2-7; clone_size: .; v_call: TRBV10-3; d_call: TRBD2; cdr3_aa: CAISESQTGGPGYEQYF; cdr3_nt: TGTGCCATCAGTGAGTCCCAGACGGGAGGGCCTGGGTACGAGCAGTACTTC
j_call: TRBJ2-5; clone_size: .; v_call: TRBV4-2; d_call: TRBD2; cdr3_aa: CASSFRLAGDPGGETQYF; cdr3_nt: TGTGCCAGCAGCTTCCGACTAGCGGGGGATCCGGGGGGAGAGACCCAGTACTTC
j_call: TRBJ2-6; clone_size: .; v_call: TRBV11-2; d_call: TRBD1; cdr3_aa: CASSPGTGPSGANVLTF; cdr3_nt: TGTGCCAGCAGCCCCGGGACAGGACCCTCTGGGGCCAACGTCCTGACTTTC
j_call: TRBJ1-2; clone_size: .; v_call: TRBV29-1; d_call: .; cdr3_aa: CSVEDQGSMDGYTF; cdr3_nt: TGCAGCGTTGAAGATCAAGGCTCCATGGATGGCTACACCTTC
j_call: TRBJ2-7; clone_size: .; v_call: TRBV7-6; d_call: TRBD1; cdr3_aa: CASSRTGAPYEQYF; cdr3_nt: TGTGCCAGCAGCAGAACAGGGGCCCCCTACGAGCAGTACTTC
j_call: TRBJ1-4; clone_size: once; v_call: TRBV15; d_call: .; cdr3_aa: CATSSYGTLSEKLFF; cdr3_nt: TGTGCCACCAGCTCGTACGGGACACTTAGTGAAAAACTGTTTTTT
j_call: TRBJ1-5; clone_size: .; v_call: TRBV2; d_call: TRBD1; cdr3_aa: CASSLGTGSNQPQHF; cdr3_nt: TGTGCCAGCAGCTTAGGGACAGGTAGCAATCAGCCCCAGCATTTT
j_call: TRBJ2-3; clone_size: .; v_call: TRBV12-5; d_call: TRBD2; cdr3_aa: CASGTRLAGRTDTQYF; cdr3_nt: TGTGCTAGTGGTACCCGACTAGCGGGGCGCACAGATACGCAGTATTTT
j_call: TRBJ2-2; clone_size: .; v_call: TRBV27; d_call: TRBD2; cdr3_aa: CASSPRGGRVRTGELFF; cdr3_nt: TGTGCCAGCAGCCCCAGGGGCGGGAGGGTACGCACCGGGGAGCTGTTTTTT
j_call: TRBJ2-2; clone_size: .; v_call: TRBV30; d_call: .; cdr3_aa: CAWSEGFNTGELFF; cdr3_nt: TGTGCCTGGAGTGAAGGATTTAACACCGGGGAGCTGTTTTTT
j_call: TRBJ1-2; clone_size: .; v_call: TRBV28; d_call: .; cdr3_aa: CASSLGSLSGYTF; cdr3_nt: TGTGCCAGCAGTTTAGGGAGCTTATCGGGCTACACCTTC
j_call: TRBJ1-4; clone_size: .; v_call: TRBV6-5; d_call: .; cdr3_aa: CASSYGRVGEKLFF; cdr3_nt: TGTGCCAGCAGTTACGGGAGGGTTGGCGAAAAACTGTTTTTT
j_call: TRBJ2-7; clone_size: .; v_call: TRBV28; d_call: .; cdr3_aa: CASATGASPYEQYF; cdr3_nt: TGTGCCAGCGCCACGGGGGCATCCCCCTACGAGCAGTACTTC
j_call: TRBJ2-2; clone_size: .; v_call: TRBV27; d_call: .; cdr3_aa: CASSYRRNTGELFF; cdr3_nt: TGTGCCAGCAGTTACAGGAGGAACACCGGGGAGCTGTTTTTT
j_call: TRBJ1-1; clone_size: .; v_call: TRBV9; d_call: .; cdr3_aa: CASSVEGLNTEAFF; cdr3_nt: TGTGCCAGCAGCGTAGAGGGATTGAACACTGAAGCTTTCTTT
j_call: TRBJ2-7; clone_size: .; v_call: TRBV12-5; d_call: .; cdr3_aa: CASGLGGWGDYEQYF; cdr3_nt: TGTGCTAGTGGCCTTGGCGGCTGGGGGGACTACGAGCAGTACTTC
j_call: TRBJ1-5; clone_size: .; v_call: TRBV23-1; d_call: .; cdr3_aa: CASSQIGLFQPQHF; cdr3_nt: TGCGCCAGCAGTCAAATAGGACTTTTTCAGCCCCAGCATTTT
j_call: TRBJ2-7; clone_size: .; v_call: TRBV21-1; d_call: .; cdr3_aa: CASGRVVSYEQYF; cdr3_nt: TGTGCCAGCGGGAGGGTTGTCTCCTACGAGCAGTACTTC
j_call: TRBJ1-2; clone_size: .; v_call: TRBV6-5; d_call: TRBD1; cdr3_aa: CASRGTGGYDGYTF; cdr3_nt: TGTGCCAGCAGGGGGACAGGGGGTTACGATGGCTACACCTTC
j_call: TRBJ1-5; clone_size: .; v_call: TRBV10-1; d_call: .; cdr3_aa: CASGSGNQPQHF; cdr3_nt: TGCGCCAGCGGGTCGGGCAATCAGCCCCAGCATTTT
j_call: TRBJ1-1; clone_size: .; v_call: TRBV29-1; d_call: .; cdr3_aa: CSVVKGMNTEAFF; cdr3_nt: TGCAGCGTCGTCAAGGGCATGAACACTGAAGCTTTCTTT
j_call: TRBJ2-1; clone_size: .; v_call: TRBV13; d_call: TRBD2; cdr3_aa: CAVQGLAGAPAKNNEQFF; cdr3_nt: TGTGCCGTGCAGGGACTAGCGGGAGCCCCGGCGAAAAACAATGAGCAGTTCTTC
j_call: TRBJ2-7; clone_size: .; v_call: TRBV9; d_call: .; cdr3_aa: CASSVALSGPSYEQYF; cdr3_nt: TGTGCCAGCAGCGTAGCCCTATCAGGGCCCTCCTACGAGCAGTACTTC